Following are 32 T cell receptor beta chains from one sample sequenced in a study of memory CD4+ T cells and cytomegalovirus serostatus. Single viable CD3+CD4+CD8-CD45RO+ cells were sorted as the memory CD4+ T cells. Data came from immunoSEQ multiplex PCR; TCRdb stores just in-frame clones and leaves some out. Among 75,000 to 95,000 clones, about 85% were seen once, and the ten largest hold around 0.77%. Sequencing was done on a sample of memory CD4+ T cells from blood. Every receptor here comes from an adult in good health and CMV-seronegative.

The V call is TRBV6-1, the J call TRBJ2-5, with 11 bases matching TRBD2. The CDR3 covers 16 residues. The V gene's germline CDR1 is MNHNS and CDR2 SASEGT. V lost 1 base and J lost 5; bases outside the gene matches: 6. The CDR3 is CASSEGLAGGWETQYF. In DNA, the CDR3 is TGTGCCAGCAGTGAAGGCCTAGCGGGGGGTTGGGAGACCCAGTACTTC.

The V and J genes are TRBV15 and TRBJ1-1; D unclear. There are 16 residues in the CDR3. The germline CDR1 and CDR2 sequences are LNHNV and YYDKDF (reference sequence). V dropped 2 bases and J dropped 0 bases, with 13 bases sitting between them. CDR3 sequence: CATSRRTGNMNTEAFF. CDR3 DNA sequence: TGTGCCACCAGCAGACGGACGGGGAACATGAACACTGAAGCTTTCTTT.

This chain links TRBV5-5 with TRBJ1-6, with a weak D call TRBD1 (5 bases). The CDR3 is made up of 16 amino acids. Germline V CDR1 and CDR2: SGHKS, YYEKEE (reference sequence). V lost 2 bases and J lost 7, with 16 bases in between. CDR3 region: CASSFNSVGVNSPLHF. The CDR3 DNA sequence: TGTGCCAGCAGCTTCAATTCTGTAGGGGTCAATTCACCCCTCCACTTT.

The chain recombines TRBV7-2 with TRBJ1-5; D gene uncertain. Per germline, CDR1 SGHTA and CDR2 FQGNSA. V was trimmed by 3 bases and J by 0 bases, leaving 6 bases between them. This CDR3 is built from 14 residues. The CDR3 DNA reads TGTGCCAGCAGCTTGCTGGGTAGCAATCAGCCCCAGCATTTT. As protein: CASSLLGSNQPQHF.

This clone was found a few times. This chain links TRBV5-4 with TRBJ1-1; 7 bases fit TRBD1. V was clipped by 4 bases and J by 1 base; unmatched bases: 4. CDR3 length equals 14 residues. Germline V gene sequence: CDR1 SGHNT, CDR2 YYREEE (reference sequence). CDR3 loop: CASSLRQGNTEAFF. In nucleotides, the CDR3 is TGTGCCAGCAGCCTTCGACAGGGGAACACTGAAGCTTTCTTT. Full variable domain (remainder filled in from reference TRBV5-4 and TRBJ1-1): ETGVTQSPTHLIKTRGQQVTLRCSSQSGHNTVSWYQQALGQGPQFIFQYYREEENGRGNFPPRFSGLQFPNYSSELNVNALELDDSALYLCASSLRQGNTEAFFGQGTRLTVV.

The CDR3 DNA is TGTGCCACCGACAGGGGTGGCTCTGGAAACACCATATATTTT. This translates into CATDRGGSGNTIYF. The chain has TRBV10-3 and TRBJ1-3; 8 bases line up with TRBD1. The length of the CDR3 is 14 residues. With 10 bases clipped from V and 0 bases from J, the junction kept 5 bases outside the gene matches. Germline assignment: CDR1 ENHRY and CDR2 SYGVKD.

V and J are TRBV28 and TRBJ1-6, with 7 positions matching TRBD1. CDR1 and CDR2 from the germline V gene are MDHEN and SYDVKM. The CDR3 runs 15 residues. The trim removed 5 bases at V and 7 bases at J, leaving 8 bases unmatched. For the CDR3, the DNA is TGTGCCAGCAGTCGCACAGGGGTAAGGAATTCACCCCTCCACTTT. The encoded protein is CASSRTGVRNSPLHF.

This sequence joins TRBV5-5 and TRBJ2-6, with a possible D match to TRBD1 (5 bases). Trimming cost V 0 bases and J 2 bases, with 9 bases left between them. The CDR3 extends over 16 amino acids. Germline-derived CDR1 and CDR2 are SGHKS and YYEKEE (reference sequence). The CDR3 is CASSLAWGPGANVLTF. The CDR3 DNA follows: TGTGCCAGCAGCTTGGCCTGGGGCCCTGGGGCCAACGTCCTGACTTTC.

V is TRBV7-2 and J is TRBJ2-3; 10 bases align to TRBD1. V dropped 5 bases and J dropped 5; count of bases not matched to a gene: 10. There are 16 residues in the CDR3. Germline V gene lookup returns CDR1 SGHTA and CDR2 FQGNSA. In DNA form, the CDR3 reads TGTGCCAGCAGCCTGACAGGGGGCGCTGGGAAAGATACGCAGTATTTT. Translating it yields CASSLTGGAGKDTQYF. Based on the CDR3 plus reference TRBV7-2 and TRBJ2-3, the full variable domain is GAGVSQSPSNKVTEKGKDVELRCDPISGHTALYWYRQSLGQGLEFLIYFQGNSAPDKSGLPSDRFSAERTGGSVSTLTIQRTQQEDSAVYLCASSLTGGAGKDTQYFGPGTRLTVL.

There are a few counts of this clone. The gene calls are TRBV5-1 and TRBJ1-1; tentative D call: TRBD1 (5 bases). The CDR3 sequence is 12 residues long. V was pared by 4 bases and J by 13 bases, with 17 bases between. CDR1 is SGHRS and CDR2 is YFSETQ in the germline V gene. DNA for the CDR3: TGCGCCAGCAGCAGGGATGCGGGGGGTGGTTTCTTT. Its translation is CASSRDAGGGFF.

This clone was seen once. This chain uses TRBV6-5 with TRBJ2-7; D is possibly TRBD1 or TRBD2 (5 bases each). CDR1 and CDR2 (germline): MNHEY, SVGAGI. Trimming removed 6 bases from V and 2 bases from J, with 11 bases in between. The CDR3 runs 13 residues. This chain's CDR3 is CASRGRDPYEQYF. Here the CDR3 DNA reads TGTGCCAGCAGAGGACGGGACCCCTACGAGCAGTACTTC.

CDR3 sequence (DNA): TGTGCCAGCAGTGGCAGGGTCACGAACACTGAAGCTTTCTTT. It codes for CASSGRVTNTEAFF. The chain carries TRBV6-1 and TRBJ1-1, with D tentatively TRBD1 (5 bases). The CDR3 is 14 amino acids. V shed 4 bases and J shed 1 base, with 10 bases lying between them. CDR1 is MNHNS and CDR2 is SASEGT in the germline V gene.

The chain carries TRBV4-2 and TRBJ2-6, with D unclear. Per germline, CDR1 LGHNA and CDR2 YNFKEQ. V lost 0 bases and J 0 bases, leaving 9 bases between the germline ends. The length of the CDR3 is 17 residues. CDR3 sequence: CASSQDWANSGANVLTF. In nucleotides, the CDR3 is TGTGCCAGCAGCCAAGATTGGGCTAACTCTGGGGCCAACGTCCTGACTTTC.

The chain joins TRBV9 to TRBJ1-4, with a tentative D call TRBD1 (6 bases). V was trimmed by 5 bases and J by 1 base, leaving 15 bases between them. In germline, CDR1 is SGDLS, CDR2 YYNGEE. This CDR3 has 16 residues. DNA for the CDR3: TGTGCCAGCAGTCAGGGGATCGCGGTAACTAATGAAAAACTGTTTTTT. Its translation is CASSQGIAVTNEKLFF.

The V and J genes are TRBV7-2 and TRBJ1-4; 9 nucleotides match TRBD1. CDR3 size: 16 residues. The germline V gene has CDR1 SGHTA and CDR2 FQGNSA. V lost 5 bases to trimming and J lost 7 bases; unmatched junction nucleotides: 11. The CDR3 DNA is TGTGCCAGCAGCCAGACACCGGGACAGGGCGGTGAAAAACTGTTTTTT. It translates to CASSQTPGQGGEKLFF.

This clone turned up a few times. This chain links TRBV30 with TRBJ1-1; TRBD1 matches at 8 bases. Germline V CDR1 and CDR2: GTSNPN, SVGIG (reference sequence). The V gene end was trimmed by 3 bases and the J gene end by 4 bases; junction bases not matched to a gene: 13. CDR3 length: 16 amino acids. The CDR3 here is CAWRPIQGADVTEAFF. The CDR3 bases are TGTGCCTGGAGACCAATTCAGGGGGCCGACGTCACTGAAGCTTTCTTT.

This CDR3 is CAGTANTEAFF. The CDR3, as DNA: TGTGCCGGTACAGCGAACACTGAAGCTTTCTTT. The chain links TRBV7-6 to TRBJ1-1; the D is unclear. Germline values: CDR1 SGHVS, CDR2 FNYEAQ. Trimming took off 11 bases at V and 1 base at J, with 8 bases between the two ends. The CDR3 length is 11 residues.

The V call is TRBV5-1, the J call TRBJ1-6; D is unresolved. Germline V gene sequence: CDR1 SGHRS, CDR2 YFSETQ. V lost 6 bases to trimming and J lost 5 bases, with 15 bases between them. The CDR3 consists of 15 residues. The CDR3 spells CASTPAGGDNSPLHF. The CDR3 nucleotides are TGCGCCAGCACTCCAGCGGGCGGCGATAATTCACCCCTCCACTTT.

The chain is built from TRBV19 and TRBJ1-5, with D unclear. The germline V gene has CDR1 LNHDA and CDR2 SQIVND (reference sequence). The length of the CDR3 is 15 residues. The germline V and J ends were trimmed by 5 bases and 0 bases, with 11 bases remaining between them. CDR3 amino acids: CASSALDRSNQPQHF. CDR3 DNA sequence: TGTGCCAGTAGTGCCCTAGACCGTAGCAATCAGCCCCAGCATTTT.

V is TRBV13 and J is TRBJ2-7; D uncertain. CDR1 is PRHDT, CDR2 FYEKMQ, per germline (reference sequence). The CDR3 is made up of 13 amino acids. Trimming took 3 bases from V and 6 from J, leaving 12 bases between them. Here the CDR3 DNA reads TGTGCCAGCAGCTTTAAGCCGTTTAGCGAGCAGTACTTC. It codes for CASSFKPFSEQYF.

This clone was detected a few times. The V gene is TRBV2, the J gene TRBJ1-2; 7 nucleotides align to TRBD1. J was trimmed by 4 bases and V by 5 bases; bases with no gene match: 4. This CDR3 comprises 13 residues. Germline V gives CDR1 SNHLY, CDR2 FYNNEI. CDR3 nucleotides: TGTGCCAGCAGTCCTGACAGGGTCTATGGCTACACCTTC. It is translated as CASSPDRVYGYTF.

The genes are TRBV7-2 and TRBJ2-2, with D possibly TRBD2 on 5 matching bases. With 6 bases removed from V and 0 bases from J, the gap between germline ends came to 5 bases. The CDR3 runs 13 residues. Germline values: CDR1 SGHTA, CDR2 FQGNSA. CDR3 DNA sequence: TGTGCCAGCAGGCGGGCGAACACCGGGGAGCTGTTTTTT. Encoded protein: CASRRANTGELFF.

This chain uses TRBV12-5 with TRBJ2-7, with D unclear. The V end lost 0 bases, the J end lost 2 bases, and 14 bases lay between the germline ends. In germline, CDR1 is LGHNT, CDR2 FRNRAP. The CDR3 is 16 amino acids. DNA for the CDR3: TGTGCTAGTGGTTTGGTACGTCGTTCGGCCACCTACGAGCAGTACTTC. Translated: CASGLVRRSATYEQYF.

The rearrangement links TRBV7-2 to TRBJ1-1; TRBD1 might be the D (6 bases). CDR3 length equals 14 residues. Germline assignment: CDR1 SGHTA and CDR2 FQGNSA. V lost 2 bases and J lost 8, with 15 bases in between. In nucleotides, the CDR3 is TGTGCCAGCAGCTTATTTCGGGGGGGCGGGGAAGCTTTCTTT. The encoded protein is CASSLFRGGGEAFF.

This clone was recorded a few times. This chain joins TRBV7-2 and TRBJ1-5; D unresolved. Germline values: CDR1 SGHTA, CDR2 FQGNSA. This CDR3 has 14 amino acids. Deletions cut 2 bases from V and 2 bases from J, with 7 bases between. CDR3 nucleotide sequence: TGTGCCAGCAGCTTAACACAAGGCAATCAGCCCCAGCATTTT. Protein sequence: CASSLTQGNQPQHF.

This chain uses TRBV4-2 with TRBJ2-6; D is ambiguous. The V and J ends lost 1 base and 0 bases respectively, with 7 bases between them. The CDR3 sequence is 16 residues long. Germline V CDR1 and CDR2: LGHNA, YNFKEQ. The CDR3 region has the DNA TGTGCCAGCAGCCAAGTCAGTCGCTCTGGGGCCAACGTCCTGACTTTC. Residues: CASSQVSRSGANVLTF.

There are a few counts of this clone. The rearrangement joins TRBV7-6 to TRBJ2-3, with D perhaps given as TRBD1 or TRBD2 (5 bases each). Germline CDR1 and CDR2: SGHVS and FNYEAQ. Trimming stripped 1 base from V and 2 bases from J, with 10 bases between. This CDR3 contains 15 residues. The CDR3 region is CASSLGGIVTDTQYF. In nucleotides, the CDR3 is TGTGCCAGCAGCTTAGGGGGGATAGTCACAGATACGCAGTATTTT.

In DNA form, the CDR3 reads TGCGCCAGCAGTGGGGGATCGGGGGGGTTGAAAACAGATACGCAGTATTTT. It specifies CASSGGSGGLKTDTQYF. V and J are TRBV10-1 and TRBJ2-3; 8 bases are a match to TRBD2. V shed 4 bases, J shed 3 bases, and the junction held 12 bases outside the gene matches. The CDR3 has 17 amino acids. The germline V gene encodes CDR1 WNHNN and CDR2 SYGVQD (reference sequence).

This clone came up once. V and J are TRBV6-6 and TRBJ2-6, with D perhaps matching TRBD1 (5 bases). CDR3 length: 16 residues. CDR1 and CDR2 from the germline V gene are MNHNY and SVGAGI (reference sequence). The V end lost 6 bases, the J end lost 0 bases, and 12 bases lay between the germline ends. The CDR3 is CASRGRKGSGANVLTF. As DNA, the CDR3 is TGTGCCAGCAGGGGGCGGAAGGGCTCTGGGGCCAACGTCCTGACTTTC.

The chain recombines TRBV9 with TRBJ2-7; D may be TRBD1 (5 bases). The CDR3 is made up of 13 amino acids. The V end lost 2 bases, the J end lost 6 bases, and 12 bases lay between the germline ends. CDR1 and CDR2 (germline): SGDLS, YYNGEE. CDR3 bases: TGTGCCAGCAGCGTTGACAGCTTGGGCGAGCAGTACTTC. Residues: CASSVDSLGEQYF.

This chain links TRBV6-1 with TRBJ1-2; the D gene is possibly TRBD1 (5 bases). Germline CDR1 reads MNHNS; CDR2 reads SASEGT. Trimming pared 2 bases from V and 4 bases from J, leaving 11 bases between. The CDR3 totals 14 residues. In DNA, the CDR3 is TGTGCCAGCAGTGAATTTGGCAGGGCCTATGGCTACACCTTC. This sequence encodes CASSEFGRAYGYTF.

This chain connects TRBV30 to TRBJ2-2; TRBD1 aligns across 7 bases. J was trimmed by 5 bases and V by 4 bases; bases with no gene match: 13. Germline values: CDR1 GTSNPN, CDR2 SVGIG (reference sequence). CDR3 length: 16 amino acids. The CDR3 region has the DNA TGTGCCTGGATCTCGAGGGGGCGAATGTTAACCGGGGAGCTGTTTTTT. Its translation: CAWISRGRMLTGELFF.